These 23 T cell receptor beta chains came from one sample sequenced in a study of CD8 T cells in ankylosing spondylitis. MiXCR, applied by TCRdb to the 5' RACE reads, yields one record per CDR3 protein. The table records 230,000 or so distinct CDR3 sequences, about 24% of them present only once. What was sequenced was blood, either unsorted or a sorted T cell fraction (not recorded which). The receptors originated from a male donor with ankylosing spondylitis or in good health (not recorded which).

This clonotype was seen repeatedly, ten times or more. This chain links TRBV5-1 with TRBJ2-7; tentative D call: TRBD2 (5 bases). This CDR3 comprises 14 residues. V gave up 0 bases and J gave up 2 bases, with 9 bases separating them. Germline V lookup: CDR1 SGHRS, CDR2 YFSETQ. The CDR3 region has the DNA TGCGCCAGCAGCTTGGTGACCGGGACCTACGAGCAGTACTTC. Protein sequence: CASSLVTGTYEQYF.

This clonotype was seen at least ten times. CDR3 DNA sequence: TGCAGTGCTAGCTTGGGACAGGGACTTTATGGCTACACCTTC. Amino acids: CSASLGQGLYGYTF. This chain uses TRBV20-1 with TRBJ1-2; 9 nucleotides match TRBD1. This CDR3 has 14 amino acids. CDR1 is DFQATT and CDR2 is SNEGSKA in the germline V gene (reference sequence). After removal of 3 bases from V and 5 bases from J, the junction contained 7 bases not matched to a gene.

The V call is TRBV12-3 or TRBV12-4, the J call TRBJ2-2, with D perhaps matching TRBD2 (5 bases). V was cut by 5 bases and J by 6 bases, with 16 bases left in between. The CDR3 is 15 residues long. CDR3 residues: CASSQSSGGSGELFF. DNA of the CDR3: TGTGCCAGCAGTCAGTCTTCTGGAGGCTCCGGGGAGCTGTTTTTT.

The rearrangement links TRBV7-9 to TRBJ2-7; the match to TRBD1 covers 10 bases. Germline V gene data show CDR1 as SEHNR and CDR2 as FQNEAQ (reference sequence). With 5 bases clipped from V and 6 bases from J, the junction kept 4 bases outside the gene matches. There are 13 residues in the CDR3. CDR3 bases: TGTGCCAGCAGCCCCGGGACAGGGGCCGAGCAGTACTTC. Residues: CASSPGTGAEQYF.

This clonotype was counted at least ten times. The chain links TRBV15 to TRBJ2-3; 7 nucleotides match TRBD2. Germline loops: CDR1 LNHNV, CDR2 YYDKDF (reference sequence). The CDR3 has 14 residues. Unmatched junction bases numbered 6, after V lost 7 bases and J lost 2 bases. The CDR3: CATKVSGDTDTQYF. In DNA, the CDR3 is TGTGCCACCAAAGTAAGCGGGGACACAGATACGCAGTATTTT.

The chain links TRBV2 to TRBJ2-5; 8 bases are shared with TRBD2. The length of the CDR3 is 15 residues. Per the germline V gene, CDR1 is SNHLY and CDR2 is FYNNEI. The V gene end was trimmed by 11 bases and the J gene end by 5 bases; junction bases not matched to a gene: 16. This chain's CDR3 is CAGSAFGGALETQYF. As DNA, the CDR3 is TGTGCCGGGTCGGCTTTCGGGGGGGCCTTGGAGACCCAGTACTTC.

This clonotype was detected many times. V and J are TRBV20-1 and TRBJ2-1, with 8 bases lining up with TRBD1. J gave up 3 bases and V 1 base, and 2 bases lay outside the gene matches. Germline loops: CDR1 DFQATT, CDR2 SNEGSKA (reference sequence). The CDR3 length is 14 residues. Written as DNA, the CDR3 is TGCAGTGCTAGAGCGGGACAGGACTACAATGAGCAGTTCTTC. Protein sequence: CSARAGQDYNEQFF.

The rearrangement links TRBV20-1 to TRBJ1-3; D not resolved. The V gene's germline CDR1 is DFQATT and CDR2 SNEGSKA (reference sequence). The CDR3 runs to 12 residues. V gave up 7 bases and J gave up 4 bases, with 11 bases separating them. CDR3 in DNA: TGCAGTGGAAGTGATGCGGGAAACACCATATATTTT. As protein: CSGSDAGNTIYF.

The chain employs TRBV7-8 and TRBJ2-3, with D tentatively TRBD1 (5 bases). Trimming removed 10 bases at V and 1 base at J, with 21 bases between. CDR1 and CDR2 (germline): SGHVS, FQNEAQ. This CDR3 region has 16 residues. Here the CDR3 reads CATKVDAGPRTDTQYF. CDR3 DNA: TGTGCCACCAAGGTGGATGCAGGGCCCCGCACAGATACGCAGTATTTT. The full variable domain, rest sourced from reference TRBV7-8 and TRBJ2-3, is GAGVSQSPRYKVAKRGQDVALRCDPISGHVSLFWYQQALGQGPEFLTYFQNEAQLDKSGLPSDRFFAERPEGSVSTLKIQRTQQEDSAVYLCATKVDAGPRTDTQYFGPGTRLTVL.

At least ten counts were recorded for this clonotype. This chain connects TRBV12-3 or TRBV12-4 to TRBJ1-4; 9 bases map to TRBD1. This CDR3 is 13 amino acids long. V dropped 4 bases and J dropped 14; count of bases not matched to a gene: 8. The CDR3: CASSSRGQGKLFF. The DNA of the CDR3 is TGTGCCAGCAGTTCTAGGGGACAGGGCAAGCTGTTTTTT.

This clonotype was detected a few times. The genes are TRBV7-9 and TRBJ1-1; maybe TRBD1 (6 bases). In germline, CDR1 is SEHNR, CDR2 FQNEAQ (reference sequence). Trimming took 5 bases from V and 4 from J, leaving 11 bases between them. This CDR3 is 13 amino acids long. The CDR3 loop reads CASSTDSPTEAFF. CDR3 nucleotide sequence: TGTGCCAGCAGCACGGACAGTCCCACTGAAGCTTTCTTT. Together with reference TRBV7-9 and TRBJ1-1, the CDR3 gives the full variable domain: DTGVSQNPRHKITKRGQNVTFRCDPISEHNRLYWYRQTLGQGPEFLTYFQNEAQLEKSRLLSDRFSAERPKGSFSTLEIQRTEQGDSAMYLCASSTDSPTEAFFGQGTRLTVV.

This clonotype occurred a few times. The CDR3 sequence: CASSRGDGLWDPGANVLTF. Written as DNA, the CDR3 is TGTGCCAGCAGCCGCGGAGACGGGTTGTGGGACCCTGGGGCCAACGTCCTGACTTTC. The chain employs TRBV4-2 and TRBJ2-6, with D perhaps assigned TRBD1 or TRBD2 (5 bases each). Germline V gives CDR1 LGHNA, CDR2 YNFKEQ. The V gene lost 4 bases and the J gene lost 2 bases, with 21 bases spanning the gap. The CDR3 is 19 amino acids.

The rearrangement joins TRBV5-5 to TRBJ2-7; D call uncertain. Germline CDR1 and CDR2: SGHKS and YYEKEE (reference sequence). Trimming left V 4 bases short and J 2 bases short, with 13 bases between. The CDR3 has 14 residues. As DNA, the CDR3 is TGTGCCAGCAGCCCTGACTTGTTTACCTACGAGCAGTACTTC. Translation gives CASSPDLFTYEQYF.

Comments on this clonotype: This may stem from a read error, because a much larger clone lies one nucleotide away. The V gene is TRBV20-1, the J gene TRBJ2-3; D perhaps matches TRBD2 (6 bases). The CDR3 has 13 residues. CDR1 is DFQATT and CDR2 is SNEGSKA in the germline V gene (reference sequence). The germline V and J ends were trimmed by 3 bases and 4 bases, with 11 bases remaining between them. The CDR3 protein is CSASGREADTQYF. As DNA, the CDR3 is TGCAGTGCTAGCGGCAGGGAGGCAGATACGCAGTATTTT.

The chain employs TRBV20-1 and TRBJ1-5, with D possibly being TRBD1 (6 bases). Germline CDR1 DFQATT, CDR2 SNEGSKA (reference sequence). V lost 6 bases to trimming and J lost 4 bases, with 19 bases between them. The CDR3 consists of 15 residues. CDR3 sequence reads: CSATAPGQGNQPQHF. For the CDR3, the DNA is TGCAGTGCCACGGCCCCTGGGCAGGGGAATCAGCCCCAGCATTTT.

This rearrangement joins TRBV2 to TRBJ2-1, with a possible D match to TRBD1 (5 bases). With 2 bases removed from V and 13 bases from J, the gap between germline ends came to 15 bases. Germline V gives CDR1 SNHLY, CDR2 FYNNEI. CDR3 length: 13 residues. This CDR3 reads CASSERGLADQFF. The CDR3 region has the DNA TGTGCCAGCAGTGAAAGGGGCCTCGCCGATCAGTTCTTC.

The CDR3 coding sequence is TGCAGTGCGTCCGGGACTAGCGGGGTTCGCTCCTACAATGAGCAGTTCTTC. This translates into CSASGTSGVRSYNEQFF. The chain couples TRBV20-1 to TRBJ2-1; TRBD2 aligns across 13 bases. The length of the CDR3 is 17 residues. Unmatched junction bases numbered 8, after V lost 6 bases and J lost 0 bases. Germline CDR1 DFQATT, CDR2 SNEGSKA (reference sequence).

Remarks on this clonotype: One junction end disagrees with the germline gene, perhaps due to a read error. The rearrangement joins TRBV20-1 to TRBJ2-5; a weak D match, TRBD2 (6 bases). The germline V gene has CDR1 DFQATT and CDR2 SNEGSKA (reference sequence). The CDR3 consists of 14 residues. The CDR3 DNA sequence: TGCAGTGCTAGTATAAATGGGGGGTCGCAGACCCATTACTTC. This encodes CSASINGGSQTHYF.

There are many counts of this clonotype. The gene calls are TRBV20-1 and TRBJ1-1; D might be TRBD1 (5 bases). The CDR3 spans 11 residues. Germline V gene lookup returns CDR1 DFQATT and CDR2 SNEGSKA (reference sequence). Trimming cost V 6 bases and J 6 bases, with 11 bases left between them. CDR3 DNA sequence: TGCAGTGCAAGCAGGGATCCTGAAGCTTTCTTT. Translation gives CSASRDPEAFF.

The chain couples TRBV2 to TRBJ2-7; the match to TRBD1 covers 9 bases. Germline CDR1 and CDR2: SNHLY and FYNNEI. V was pared by 6 bases and J by 6 bases, with 12 bases of the junction left unmatched. CDR3 length: 15 residues. The CDR3 loop reads CASSDRGQGYGEQYF. CDR3 in DNA: TGTGCCAGCAGCGACAGAGGACAGGGGTATGGCGAGCAGTACTTC. Combining the CDR3 with reference TRBV2 and TRBJ2-7 gives the whole variable domain EPEVTQTPSHQVTQMGQEVILRCVPISNHLYFYWYRQILGQKVEFLVSFYNNEISEKSEIFDDQFSVERPDGSNFTLKIRSTKLEDSAMYFCASSDRGQGYGEQYFGPGTRLTVT.

This clonotype was counted at least ten times. The chain recombines TRBV20-1 with TRBJ2-7; D unresolved. This CDR3 spans 13 amino acids. The V and J ends lost 4 bases and 6 bases respectively, with 16 bases between them. Germline CDR1 DFQATT, CDR2 SNEGSKA (reference sequence). In DNA form, the CDR3 reads TGCAGTGCTACACCGGGCCTCTCGGGCGAGCAGTACTTC. It is translated as CSATPGLSGEQYF.

This chain links TRBV12-3 or TRBV12-4 with TRBJ1-1; D may be TRBD1 (5 bases). The CDR3 runs 12 residues. V shed 1 base and J shed 8 bases, with 8 bases lying between them. The CDR3 coding sequence is TGTGCCAGCAGTTTAGAACGGGGGGAAGCTTTCTTT. It specifies CASSLERGEAFF.

The chain is built from TRBV13 and TRBJ1-4; D is undetermined. Germline V gene sequence: CDR1 PRHDT, CDR2 FYEKMQ (reference sequence). Between the trimmed V and J ends, which lost 4 bases and 8 bases, there was a span of 14 bases. The CDR3 covers 14 residues. The DNA of the CDR3 is TGTGCCAGCAGCTCTGGAGGGCGCGGGGAAAAACTGTTTTTT. This sequence encodes CASSSGGRGEKLFF. The variable domain in full, completed from reference TRBV13 and TRBJ1-4, reads AAGVIQSPRHLIKEKRETATLKCYPIPRHDTVYWYQQGPGQDPQFLISFYEKMQSDKGSIPDRFSAQQFSDYHSELNMSSLELGDSALYFCASSSGGRGEKLFFGSGTQLSVL.